Below are 5 T cell receptor beta chains sequenced from a single sample in a study of Ad26.COV2.S vaccination and SARS-CoV-2 variants. Treatment: roughly 19 received Ad26.COV2.S at low or high dose, single or two shots; about 5 received placebo; per-sample allocation not given. Sampling took place 63 days after the first vaccine or placebo injection. Using immunoSEQ multiplex PCR, the repertoire was profiled, and TCRdb retains in-frame clones only, with some absent. The table includes 410,000 or so clones, about nine tenths detected once. This specimen was peripheral blood, taken in a trial of Ad26.COV2.S vaccine versus placebo. These receptors all stem from a person aged 18-65 years who received the Ad26.COV2.S COVID-19 vaccine or a placebo.

The chain links TRBV3-1 (or the pseudogene TRBV3-2) to TRBJ2-3; D possibly matches TRBD1 or TRBD2 (6 bases each). V was pared by 3 bases and J by 4 bases, with 17 bases between. CDR3 length: 16 amino acids. Per germline, CDR1 LGHDT and CDR2 YNNKEL (reference sequence). The CDR3 sequence is CASSQEGGPRADTQYF. For the CDR3, the DNA is TGTGCCAGCAGCCAGGAGGGGGGACCGAGGGCAGATACGCAGTATTTT.

This rearrangement joins TRBV2 to TRBJ1-2; TRBD1 matches 7 bases. The V gene end was trimmed by 4 bases and the J gene end by 4 bases; junction bases not matched to a gene: 6. The CDR3 has 14 amino acids. CDR1 is SNHLY, CDR2 FYNNEI, per germline. CDR3 in amino acids: CASSGQGPLYGYTF. Written as DNA, the CDR3 is TGTGCCAGCAGTGGACAGGGACCCCTCTATGGCTACACCTTC.

V is TRBV6-5 and J is TRBJ1-2, with 7 positions matching TRBD1. The CDR3 extends over 13 amino acids. The germline V gene encodes CDR1 MNHEY and CDR2 SVGAGI. J gave up 6 bases and V 5 bases, and 6 bases lay outside the gene matches. The CDR3 sequence is CASSPGTVNGYTF. For the CDR3, the DNA is TGTGCCAGCAGTCCAGGGACAGTCAATGGCTACACCTTC.

The chain uses TRBV19 and TRBJ2-7, with 7 bases matching TRBD2. The CDR3 has 15 amino acids. V was clipped by 6 bases and J by 3 bases; unmatched bases: 11. CDR1 LNHDA and CDR2 SQIVND come from the germline V gene (reference sequence). The CDR3 DNA sequence: TGTGCCAGTAGCACTACCGGGACTACCAACTACGAGCAGTACTTC. Translated: CASSTTGTTNYEQYF.

J is TRBJ2-3 and V is TRBV10-3; D possibly corresponds to TRBD2 (5 bases). The length of the CDR3 is 14 residues. V was cut by 0 bases and J by 4 bases, with 8 bases left in between. Germline CDR1 and CDR2: ENHRY and SYGVKD. CDR3 protein: CAISESLAPDTQYF. The DNA of the CDR3 is TGTGCCATCAGTGAGTCGCTAGCCCCAGATACGCAGTATTTT.